This TCR beta chain is drawn from a study of cytomegalovirus exposure and HLA in healthy donors. Study-wide findings and caveats: Later on, an analysis found that several of the most significant clusters appeared to be linked to common viral pathogens, which included parvovirus B19. At a 0.05 false discovery rate, a later analysis found over 15,000 TCR beta sequences to be associated with HLA alleles. The study designated 160 or so TCR beta chains cytomegalovirus-associated.

The PCR employed 60 Vbeta primers together with 13 Jbeta primers. Profiled with immunoSEQ multiplex PCR; TCRdb holds only in-frame clones, not every one. The sample has under 150,000 clones, roughly 72% seen once. The CDR3 length is 14 residues. Germline trimming cut 5 bases from V and 3 bases from J; bases unmatched to any gene: 5. CDR1 is SGHNT, CDR2 YYREEE, per germline (reference sequence). All donors participated as healthy donors of bone marrow. This clone was seen more than once but under ten times. What it binds is unknown. The origin of this receptor is a man in his forties or fifties in good health and CMV-seronegative. The sequencing sample was made of PBMCs. V and J are TRBV5-4 and TRBJ2-5, with TRBD1 matching over 9 bases. The CDR3 DNA sequence: TGTGCCAGCAGAAATGACAGGGGGGAAGAGACCCAGTACTTC. Protein: CASRNDRGEETQYF.